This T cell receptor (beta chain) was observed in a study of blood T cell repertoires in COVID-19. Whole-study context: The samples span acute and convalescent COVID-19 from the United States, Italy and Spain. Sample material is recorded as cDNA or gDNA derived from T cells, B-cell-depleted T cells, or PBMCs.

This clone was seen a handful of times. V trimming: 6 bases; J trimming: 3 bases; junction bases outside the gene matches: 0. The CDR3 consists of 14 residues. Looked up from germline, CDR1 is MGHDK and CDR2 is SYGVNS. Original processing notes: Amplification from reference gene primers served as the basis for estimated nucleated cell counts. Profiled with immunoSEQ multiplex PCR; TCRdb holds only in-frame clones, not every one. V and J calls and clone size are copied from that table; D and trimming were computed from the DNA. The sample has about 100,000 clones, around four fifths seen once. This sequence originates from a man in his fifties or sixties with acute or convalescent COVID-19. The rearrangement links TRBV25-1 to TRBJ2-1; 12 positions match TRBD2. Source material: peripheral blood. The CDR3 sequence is CASRLAGGYNEQFF. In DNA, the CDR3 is TGTGCCAGCAGACTAGCGGGGGGCTACAATGAGCAGTTCTTC. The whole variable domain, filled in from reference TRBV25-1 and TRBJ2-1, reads EADIYQTPRYLVIGTGKKITLECSQTMGHDKMYWYQQDPGMELHLIHYSYGVNSTEKGDLSSESTVSRIRTEHFPLTLESARPSHTSQYLCASRLAGGYNEQFFGPGTRLTVL.